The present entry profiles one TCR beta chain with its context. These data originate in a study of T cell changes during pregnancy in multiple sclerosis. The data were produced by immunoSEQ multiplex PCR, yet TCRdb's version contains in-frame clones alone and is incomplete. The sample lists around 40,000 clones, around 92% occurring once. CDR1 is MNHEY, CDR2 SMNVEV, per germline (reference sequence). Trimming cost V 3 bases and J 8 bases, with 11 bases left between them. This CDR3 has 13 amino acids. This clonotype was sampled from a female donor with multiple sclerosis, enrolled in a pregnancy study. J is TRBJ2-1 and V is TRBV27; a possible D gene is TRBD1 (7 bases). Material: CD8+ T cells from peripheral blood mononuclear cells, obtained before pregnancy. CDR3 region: CASSFGGGDEQFF. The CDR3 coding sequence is TGTGCCAGCAGTTTTGGAGGGGGCGATGAGCAGTTCTTC.